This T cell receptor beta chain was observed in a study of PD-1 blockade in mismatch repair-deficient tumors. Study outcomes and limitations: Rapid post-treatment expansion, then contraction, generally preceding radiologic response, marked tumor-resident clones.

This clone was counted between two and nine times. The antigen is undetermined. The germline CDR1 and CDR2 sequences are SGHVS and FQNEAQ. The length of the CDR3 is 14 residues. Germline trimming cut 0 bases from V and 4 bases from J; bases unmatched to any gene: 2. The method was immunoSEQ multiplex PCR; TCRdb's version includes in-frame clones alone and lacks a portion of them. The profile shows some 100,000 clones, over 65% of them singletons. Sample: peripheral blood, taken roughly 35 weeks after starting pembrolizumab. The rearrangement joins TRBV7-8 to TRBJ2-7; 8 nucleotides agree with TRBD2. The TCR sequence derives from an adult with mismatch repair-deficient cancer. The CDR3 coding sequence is TGTGCCAGCAGCTTAGCACTAGCGGCTTACGAGCAGTACTTC. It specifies CASSLALAAYEQYF.